This T cell receptor (beta chain) was obtained from a study of T-cell memory formation after mild COVID-19. TCRdb recomputed calls from the 5' RACE reads with MiXCR, one row per CDR3 protein. Of 300,000 to 350,000 distinct CDR3 sequences listed, roughly an eighth are singletons. The CDR3 length is 13 residues. V was shortened by 4 bases and J by 9 bases, with 13 bases between the two germline ends. Germline CDR1 LGHNA, CDR2 YSLEER. Study outcomes and limitations: Clones that contracted from day 15 to 85 were balanced CD4/CD8, while later expanders leaned CD4+. Pre-infection memory harbored some responding clones, suggesting cross-reactive memory joined.

This clonotype was observed many times. The antigen remains unidentified. This rearrangement joins TRBV4-3 to TRBJ2-4, with D perhaps assigned TRBD1 or TRBD2 (5 bases each). Material: PBMCs or a T cell subset sorted from them (not recorded which). The receptor was isolated from a man between 18 and 29 years old who had mild COVID-19 (a few samples of this study predate the infection). Cell type and time point are not known. CDR3 bases: TGCGCCAGCAGCCCCGAATGGGGGTTCATTCAGTACTTC. Translated, it gives CASSPEWGFIQYF.